What follows are 21 T cell receptor beta chains derived from one specimen sequenced in a study of OX40 agonist ivuxolimab in advanced cancers. Using immunoSEQ multiplex PCR, the repertoire was profiled, and TCRdb retains in-frame clones only, with some absent. The sample has over 45,000 clones; roughly 91% are singletons. Sequenced material: CD4+ or CD8+ T cells sorted from blood, taken in a trial of the OX40 agonist ivuxolimab. These receptors were obtained from an adult with an advanced solid tumor such as melanoma, head and neck, liver or kidney cancer.

The chain has TRBV7-9 and TRBJ2-7, with D uncertain. Germline V gives CDR1 SEHNR, CDR2 FQNEAQ (reference sequence). Trimming removed 1 base at V and 3 bases at J, with 10 bases between. CDR3 size: 14 residues. The CDR3 DNA follows: TGTGCCAGCAGCTTAGGAGTCGGAAACTACGAGCAGTACTTC. Its protein is CASSLGVGNYEQYF.

The CDR3 loop reads CASSYGRQETQYF. The CDR3 nucleotides read TGCGCCAGCAGCTATGGACGACAAGAGACCCAGTACTTC. The rearrangement links TRBV5-1 to TRBJ2-5; D gene ambiguous. The germline V gene has CDR1 SGHRS and CDR2 YFSETQ. The CDR3 contains 13 residues. V was cut by 3 bases and J by 2 bases, with 8 bases left in between. Supplemented by reference TRBV5-1 and TRBJ2-5, the full variable domain reads KAGVTQTPRYLIKTRGQQVTLSCSPISGHRSVSWYQQTPGQGLQFLFEYFSETQRNKGNFPGRFSGRQFSNSRSEMNVSTLELGDSALYLCASSYGRQETQYFGPGTRLLVL.

The chain is built from TRBV6-6 and TRBJ2-1; a weak D match, TRBD1 (6 bases). The V gene's germline CDR1 is MNHNY and CDR2 SVGAGI (reference sequence). Between the trimmed V and J ends, which lost 0 bases and 13 bases, there was a span of 19 bases. This CDR3 is 15 amino acids long. CDR3 in amino acids: CASSYSGSGGFVQFF. DNA for the CDR3: TGTGCCAGCAGTTACTCTGGCAGTGGGGGCTTCGTTCAGTTCTTC.

The chain is built from TRBV4-2 and TRBJ1-4, with 7 bases lining up with TRBD1. The CDR3 covers 16 residues. The V segment lost 3 bases and the J segment 10 bases; nucleotides outside the gene matches: 14. The germline CDR1 and CDR2 sequences are LGHNA and YNFKEQ. CDR3 coding DNA: TGTGCCAGCAGCCATGATGGGCGCCAGGGGGTTGGAAAACTGTTTTTT. Its translation: CASSHDGRQGVGKLFF.

CDR3 in amino acids: CASSEEVTGELFF. The DNA for the CDR3 is TGTGCCAGCAGTGAAGAGGTCACCGGGGAGCTGTTTTTT. The chain uses TRBV2 and TRBJ2-2; no reliable D call. V dropped 1 base and J dropped 4 bases, with 4 bases sitting between them. CDR3 length: 13 residues. Germline loops: CDR1 SNHLY, CDR2 FYNNEI.

The chain is built from TRBV5-1 and TRBJ2-5, with TRBD2 matching over 10 bases. V was pared by 2 bases and J by 3 bases, with 4 bases of the junction left unmatched. CDR3 length equals 15 residues. Germline V CDR1 and CDR2: SGHRS, YFSETQ. The CDR3 protein is CASSFLSGGEETQYF. In nucleotides, the CDR3 is TGCGCCAGCAGCTTCCTGAGCGGGGGGGAAGAGACCCAGTACTTC. Supplemented by reference TRBV5-1 and TRBJ2-5, the full variable domain reads KAGVTQTPRYLIKTRGQQVTLSCSPISGHRSVSWYQQTPGQGLQFLFEYFSETQRNKGNFPGRFSGRQFSNSRSEMNVSTLELGDSALYLCASSFLSGGEETQYFGPGTRLLVL.

The chain has TRBV29-1 and TRBJ1-1; 11 bases align to TRBD1. Trimming cost V 6 bases and J 4 bases; bases outside gene matches: 7. The CDR3 contains 14 residues. Germline assignment: CDR1 SQVTM and CDR2 ANQGSEA. The CDR3 loop is CSVARTGGVTEAFF. As DNA, the CDR3 is TGCAGCGTCGCCAGGACAGGGGGCGTCACTGAAGCTTTCTTT.

The CDR3 coding sequence is TGTGCTAGTGGTTCGGGACTAGTGGACAATGAGCAGTTCTTC. This sequence encodes CASGSGLVDNEQFF. V usage is TRBV12-5 and J usage is TRBJ2-1; the match to TRBD2 covers 8 bases. With 4 bases clipped from V and 5 bases from J, the junction kept 4 bases outside the gene matches. Germline values: CDR1 LGHNT, CDR2 FRNRAP. This CDR3 contains 14 residues.

The chain employs TRBV7-9 and TRBJ2-4; D remains ambiguous. The length of the CDR3 is 14 residues. Trimming took 3 bases from V and 6 from J, leaving 12 bases between them. CDR1 and CDR2 (germline): SEHNR, FQNEAQ (reference sequence). The CDR3 reads CASSFPGPGNIQYF. CDR3 sequence (DNA): TGTGCCAGCAGCTTTCCGGGTCCGGGAAACATTCAGTACTTC. The full variable domain, rest sourced from reference TRBV7-9 and TRBJ2-4, is DTGVSQNPRHKITKRGQNVTFRCDPISEHNRLYWYRQTLGQGPEFLTYFQNEAQLEKSRLLSDRFSAERPKGSFSTLEIQRTEQGDSAMYLCASSFPGPGNIQYFGAGTRLSVL.

The V gene is TRBV30, the J gene TRBJ1-2, with 7 bases that match TRBD1. Trimming at V came to 2 bases and at J to 7 bases, leaving 7 bases not matched to a gene. This CDR3 has 13 residues. CDR1 is GTSNPN and CDR2 is SVGIG in the germline V gene (reference sequence). CDR3 sequence reads: CAWSPRQGGGYTF. Written as DNA, the CDR3 is TGTGCCTGGAGTCCCCGACAGGGAGGTGGCTACACCTTC.

This rearrangement joins TRBV4-1 to TRBJ2-2; 7 nucleotides agree with TRBD1. The CDR3 runs to 16 residues. Germline lookup yields CDR1 MGHRA and CDR2 YSYEKL. Trimming removed 2 bases from V and 4 bases from J; junction bases left unmatched: 7. The chain's CDR3 is CASSQPTGFLTGELFF. The DNA for the CDR3 is TGCGCCAGCAGCCAACCGACAGGGTTCCTCACCGGGGAGCTGTTTTTT.

The genes are TRBV20-1 and TRBJ1-2; D remains ambiguous. The CDR3 is 11 amino acids. Per germline, CDR1 DFQATT and CDR2 SNEGSKA (reference sequence). V was clipped by 6 bases and J by 9 bases, with 14 bases between them. The CDR3 DNA reads as TGCAGTGCACGGACGGCAGAGCGCTACACCTTC. This codes for CSARTAERYTF.

This clone is a singleton in its sample. V is TRBV6-5 and J is TRBJ1-4, with TRBD1 as a possible D gene (6 bases). Germline values: CDR1 MNHEY, CDR2 SVGAGI. Trimming took off 4 bases at V and 5 bases at J, with 14 bases between the two ends. This CDR3 is built from 15 residues. CDR3 nucleotide sequence: TGTGCCAGCAGTTCCCACCGGGGGGCGAATGAAAAACTGTTTTTT. Translation: CASSSHRGANEKLFF.

The V and J genes are TRBV7-9 and TRBJ1-2; D is unclear. The germline CDR1 and CDR2 sequences are SEHNR and FQNEAQ (reference sequence). CDR3 length equals 12 residues. The V end was cut by 1 base, the J end by 7 bases, with 7 bases between. The CDR3 loop reads CASSLEISGYTF. CDR3 nucleotide sequence: TGTGCCAGCAGCTTAGAAATCAGTGGCTACACCTTC.

The chain links TRBV6-1 to TRBJ1-5; possibly TRBD1 for D (6 bases). The CDR3 runs to 15 residues. The germline V gene has CDR1 MNHNS and CDR2 SASEGT. The V end was cut by 2 bases, the J end by 7 bases, with 15 bases between. CDR3 sequence reads: CASSELGIQGQPQHF. DNA of the CDR3: TGTGCCAGCAGTGAACTAGGCATACAGGGACAGCCCCAGCATTTT.

V usage is TRBV4-1 and J usage is TRBJ2-1; 9 positions match TRBD1. Trimming removed 0 bases from V and 5 bases from J; junction bases left unmatched: 2. This CDR3 comprises 15 residues. Germline V gene sequence: CDR1 MGHRA, CDR2 YSYEKL. CDR3 nucleotides: TGCGCCAGCAGCCAAGAGGGACAGGGCCACAATGAGCAGTTCTTC. Translating it yields CASSQEGQGHNEQFF.

This chain connects TRBV30 to TRBJ1-5, with D tentatively TRBD1 (6 bases). This CDR3 is 15 amino acids long. The V end was cut by 0 bases, the J end by 7 bases, with 16 bases between. Germline V lookup: CDR1 GTSNPN, CDR2 SVGIG (reference sequence). DNA of the CDR3: TGTGCCTGGAGTGTAGGCGGCGGAACAGGGCAGCCCCAGCATTTT. Its protein product is CAWSVGGGTGQPQHF.

V usage is TRBV5-4 and J usage is TRBJ1-2, with D unresolved. Germline V CDR1 and CDR2: SGHNT, YYREEE (reference sequence). With 5 bases removed from V and 6 bases from J, the gap between germline ends came to 11 bases. CDR3 length: 12 residues. CDR3 residues: CASSGRSHGYTF. The DNA of the CDR3 is TGTGCCAGCAGTGGGAGATCCCATGGCTACACCTTC.

CDR3 nucleotides: TGTGCCAGCAGTGTCCCTCCGACAGAGACCCAGTACTTC. Amino acids: CASSVPPTETQYF. J is TRBJ2-5 and V is TRBV28; D is ambiguous. Trimming left V 5 bases short and J 4 bases short, with 11 bases between. The V gene's germline CDR1 is MDHEN and CDR2 SYDVKM. The CDR3 totals 13 residues.

The V and J genes are TRBV27 and TRBJ2-7; 8 bases agree with TRBD1. The CDR3 has 16 amino acids. Unmatched junction bases numbered 14, after V lost 3 bases and J lost 7 bases. CDR1 MNHEY and CDR2 SMNVEV come from the germline V gene (reference sequence). CDR3 sequence: CASSFPLRPGGGEQYF. CDR3 sequence (DNA): TGTGCCAGCAGTTTTCCCCTGAGGCCAGGGGGCGGAGAGCAGTACTTC.

V usage is TRBV10-1 and J usage is TRBJ2-1; D possibly corresponds to TRBD1 (5 bases). The germline gives CDR1 WNHNN, CDR2 SYGVQD (reference sequence). The CDR3 runs to 14 residues. Trimming removed 8 bases at V and 4 bases at J, with 15 bases between. CDR3 coding DNA: TGCGCCAGCGCTTCAGGGAACAAGTACAATGAGCAGTTCTTC. It specifies CASASGNKYNEQFF.